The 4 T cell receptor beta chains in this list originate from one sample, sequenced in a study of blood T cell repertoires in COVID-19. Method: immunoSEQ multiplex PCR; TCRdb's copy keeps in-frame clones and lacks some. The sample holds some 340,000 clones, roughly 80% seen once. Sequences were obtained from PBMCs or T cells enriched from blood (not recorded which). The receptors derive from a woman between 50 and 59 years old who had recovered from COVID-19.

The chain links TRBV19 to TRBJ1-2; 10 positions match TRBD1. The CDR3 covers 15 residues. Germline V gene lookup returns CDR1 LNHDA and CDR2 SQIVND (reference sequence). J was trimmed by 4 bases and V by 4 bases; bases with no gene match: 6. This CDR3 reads CASSNRDRGFYGYTF. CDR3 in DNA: TGTGCCAGTAGTAACCGGGACAGGGGTTTCTATGGCTACACCTTC.

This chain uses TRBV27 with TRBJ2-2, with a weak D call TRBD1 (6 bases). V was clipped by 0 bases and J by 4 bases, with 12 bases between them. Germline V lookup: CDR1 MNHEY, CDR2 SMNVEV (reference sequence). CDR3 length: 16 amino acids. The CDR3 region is CASSLSGQGSTGELFF. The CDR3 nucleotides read TGTGCCAGCAGTTTATCCGGCCAGGGGAGCACCGGGGAGCTGTTTTTT.

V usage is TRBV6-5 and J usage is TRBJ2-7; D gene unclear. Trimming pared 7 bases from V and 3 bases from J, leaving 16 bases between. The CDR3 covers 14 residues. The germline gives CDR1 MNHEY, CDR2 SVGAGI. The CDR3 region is CASKVARLGYEQYF. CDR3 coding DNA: TGTGCCAGCAAGGTGGCTAGGCTGGGCTACGAGCAGTACTTC.

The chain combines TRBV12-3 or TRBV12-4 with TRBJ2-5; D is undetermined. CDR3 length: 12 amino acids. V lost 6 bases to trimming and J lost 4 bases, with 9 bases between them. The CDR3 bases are TGTGCCAGCAGGGTTGAGTCAGAGACCCAGTACTTC. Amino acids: CASRVESETQYF.